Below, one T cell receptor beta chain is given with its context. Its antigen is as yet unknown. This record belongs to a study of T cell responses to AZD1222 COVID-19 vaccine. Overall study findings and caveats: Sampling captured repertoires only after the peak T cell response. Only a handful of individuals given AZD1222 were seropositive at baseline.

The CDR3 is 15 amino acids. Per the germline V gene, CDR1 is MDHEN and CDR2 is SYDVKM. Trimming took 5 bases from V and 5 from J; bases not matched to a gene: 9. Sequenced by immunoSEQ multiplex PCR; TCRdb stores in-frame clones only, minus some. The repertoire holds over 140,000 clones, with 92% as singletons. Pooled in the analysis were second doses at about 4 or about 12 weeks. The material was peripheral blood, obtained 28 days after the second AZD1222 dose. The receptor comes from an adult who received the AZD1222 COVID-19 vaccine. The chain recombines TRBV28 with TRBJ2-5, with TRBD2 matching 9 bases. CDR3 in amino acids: CASSPWGGTSETQYF. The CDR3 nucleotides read TGTGCCAGCAGTCCTTGGGGGGGGACTAGCGAGACCCAGTACTTC.